The entry that follows covers one T cell receptor (beta chain) sequence. There is no known antigen for this receptor. No much larger clonotype is one base removed from it; base qualities were not supplied. Between the V and J ends, shortened by 3 bases and 7 bases respectively, the junction contains 10 bases. Sequences SNHLY (CDR1) and FYNNEI (CDR2) are obtained from the germline V gene. Spanning cysteine to phenylalanine, the CDR3 consists of 13 amino acids. CDR3 DNA is the only sequence kept; it has 39 bases, read in frame from the first base. Sequencer: Illumina HiSeq 2500. Quantitative 5'-RACE with molecular barcodes was used to prepare TCR beta libraries. The authors' analysis ran thus. To identify disease-linked TCR variants, a new computational method was used, one built on a probabilistic model of VDJ rearrangement. The public reads were run again by TCRdb, first through fastp at Q25 and then through MiXCR, and only productive beta chains were kept. Entries are consolidated by CDR3 protein sequence, retaining the most common genes and DNA. TCRdb assigned the V and J calls; the authors' analysis was not used. The sample table shows fewer than 650,000 distinct CDR3 sequences, and about 13% are seen once. The top ten constitute almost 7% of the sample.

This sample stems from a study of CD8 T cells in ankylosing spondylitis (dated by TCRdb to 2015 to 2018). General notes on the study: T cell receptor beta repertoires were profiled in healthy donors and ankylosing spondylitis patients so that disease-linked TCR variants could be found. The full study cohort was made up of approximately 24 ankylosing spondylitis patients and approximately 100 healthy donors. Samples of peripheral blood were taken, and for ankylosing spondylitis patients, synovial fluid was collected as well.

Study-wide findings and limitations: Blood from ankylosing spondylitis patients appeared to be characterized by a TCR beta motif composed of several highly homologous amino acid variants. According to the report, matched synovial fluid samples from ankylosing spondylitis patients were significantly enriched for the disease-linked clones. The disease-linked clones showed a CD8+ phenotype and occurred at relatively low frequencies in peripheral blood. Some motif variants had previously been reported in the synovial fluid and blood of reactive arthritis patients, which suggests shared mechanisms of disease initiation.

This sequence uses TRBV2 and TRBJ1-5; there is no confident call for the D gene. What was sequenced was blood, either unsorted or a sorted T cell fraction (not recorded which). This TCR derives from a male donor with ankylosing spondylitis. The sequenced DNA is TGTGCCAGCAGTGAGTGGGGAGGGCAGCCCCAGCATTTT. This gives the protein CASSEWGGQPQHF.